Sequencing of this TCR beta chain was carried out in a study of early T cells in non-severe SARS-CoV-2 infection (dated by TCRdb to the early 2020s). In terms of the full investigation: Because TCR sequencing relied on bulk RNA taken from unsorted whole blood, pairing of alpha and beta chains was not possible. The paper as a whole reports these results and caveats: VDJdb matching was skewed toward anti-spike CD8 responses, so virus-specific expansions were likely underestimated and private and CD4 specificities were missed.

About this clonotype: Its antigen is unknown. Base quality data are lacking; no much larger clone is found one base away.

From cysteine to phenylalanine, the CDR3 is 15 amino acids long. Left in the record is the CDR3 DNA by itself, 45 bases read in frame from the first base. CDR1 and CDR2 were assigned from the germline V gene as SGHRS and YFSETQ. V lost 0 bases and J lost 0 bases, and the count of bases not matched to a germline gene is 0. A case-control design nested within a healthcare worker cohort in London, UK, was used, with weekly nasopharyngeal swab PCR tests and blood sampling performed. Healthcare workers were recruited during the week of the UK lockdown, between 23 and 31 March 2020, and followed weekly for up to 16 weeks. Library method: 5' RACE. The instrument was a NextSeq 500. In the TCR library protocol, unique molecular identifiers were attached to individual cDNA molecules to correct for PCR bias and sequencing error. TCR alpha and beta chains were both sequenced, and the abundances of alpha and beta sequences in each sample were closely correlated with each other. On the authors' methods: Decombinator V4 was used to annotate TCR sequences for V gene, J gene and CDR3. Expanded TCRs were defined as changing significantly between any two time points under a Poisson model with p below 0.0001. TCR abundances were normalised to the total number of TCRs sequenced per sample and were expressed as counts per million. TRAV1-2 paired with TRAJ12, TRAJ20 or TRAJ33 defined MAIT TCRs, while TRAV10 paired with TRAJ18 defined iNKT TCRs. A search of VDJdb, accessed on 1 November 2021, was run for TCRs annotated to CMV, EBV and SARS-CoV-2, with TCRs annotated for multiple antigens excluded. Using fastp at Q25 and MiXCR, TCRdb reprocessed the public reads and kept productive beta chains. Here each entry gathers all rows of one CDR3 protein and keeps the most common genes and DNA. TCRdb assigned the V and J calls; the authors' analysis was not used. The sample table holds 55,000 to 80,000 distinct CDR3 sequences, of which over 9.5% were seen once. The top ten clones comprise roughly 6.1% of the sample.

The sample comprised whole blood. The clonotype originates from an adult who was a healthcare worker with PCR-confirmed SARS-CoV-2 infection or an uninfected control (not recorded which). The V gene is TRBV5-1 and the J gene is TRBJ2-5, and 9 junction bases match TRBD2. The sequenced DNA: TGCGCCAGCAGCTTGGGGACTAGCGACCAAGAGACCCAGTACTTC. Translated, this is CASSLGTSDQETQYF.